Shown below are 16 T cell receptor beta chains from a single sample sequenced in a study of blood T cell repertoires in COVID-19. Method: immunoSEQ multiplex PCR; TCRdb's copy keeps in-frame clones and lacks some. The profile shows 130,000 to 150,000 clones, around 89% of them singletons. The sequencing input was PBMCs or T cells enriched from blood (not recorded which). The source of these receptors is a woman in her twenties or thirties with acute COVID-19.

The chain uses TRBV27 and TRBJ1-1, with a tentative D call TRBD1 (6 bases). CDR1 is MNHEY and CDR2 is SMNVEV in the germline V gene (reference sequence). Trimming stripped 0 bases from V and 3 bases from J, with 8 bases between. There are 14 residues in the CDR3. The CDR3 loop is CASSLSPGDTEAFF. DNA of the CDR3: TGTGCCAGCAGTTTATCGCCAGGGGACACTGAAGCTTTCTTT.

The J gene is TRBJ2-3, the V gene TRBV28, with a weak D call TRBD2 (6 bases). Trimming shortened V by 6 bases and J by 4 bases, and 17 bases separated the two germline ends. Germline loops: CDR1 MDHEN, CDR2 SYDVKM. This CDR3 contains 15 residues. The CDR3 loop reads CASSRPLTSPDTQYF. CDR3 DNA sequence: TGTGCCAGCAGCCGTCCATTGACTAGTCCAGATACGCAGTATTTT.

The chain recombines TRBV18 with TRBJ2-7, with 7 bases aligning to TRBD1. Germline V gene lookup returns CDR1 KGHSH and CDR2 LQKENI. With V trimmed by 3 bases and J by 0 bases, 8 bases remained unmatched. This CDR3 spans 16 amino acids. The CDR3 sequence is CASSPGATGLSYEQYF. The CDR3 DNA reads as TGTGCCAGCTCACCGGGGGCGACAGGGCTCTCCTACGAGCAGTACTTC.

A single count supports this clone. The CDR3 bases are TGTGCCAGCAGCTTGACAGAAAACTACGAGCAGTACTTC. It encodes CASSLTENYEQYF. V usage is TRBV5-6 and J usage is TRBJ2-7; D gene uncertain. This CDR3 is 13 amino acids long. Trimming took off 1 base at V and 3 bases at J, with 8 bases between the two ends. CDR1 and CDR2 (germline): SGHDT, YYEEEE.

This chain uses TRBV5-1 with TRBJ2-7; 9 bases match TRBD2. The germline gives CDR1 SGHRS, CDR2 YFSETQ. The J segment lost 3 bases and the V segment lost 0 bases, leaving 13 bases of the junction unmatched. The CDR3 runs 18 residues. The CDR3 is CASSLAGSGSTRVYEQYF. CDR3 DNA: TGCGCCAGCAGCTTGGCGGGTAGCGGGAGCACAAGGGTCTACGAGCAGTACTTC.

This clone showed up just once. The chain has TRBV19 and TRBJ2-7; 10 nucleotides agree with TRBD1. Germline CDR1 reads LNHDA; CDR2 reads SQIVND (reference sequence). The CDR3 spans 15 residues. The trim removed 3 bases at V and 6 bases at J, leaving 8 bases unmatched. The DNA of the CDR3 is TGTGCCAGTAGTATTCGGGGACAGGGGACCGGCGAGCAGTACTTC. Translating gives CASSIRGQGTGEQYF.

The chain combines TRBV18 with TRBJ1-2; D possibly corresponds to TRBD1 (5 bases). Germline CDR1 reads KGHSH; CDR2 reads LQKENI. Trimming took 3 bases from V and 4 from J, leaving 15 bases between them. The CDR3 sequence is 15 residues long. The CDR3 is CASSPMTKGRYGYTF. CDR3 nucleotides: TGTGCCAGCTCACCGATGACGAAGGGGCGCTATGGCTACACCTTC.

The rearrangement links TRBV28 to TRBJ1-4, with D tentatively TRBD1 (6 bases). CDR3 length: 16 amino acids. The V and J ends lost 5 bases and 7 bases respectively, with 20 bases between them. Per the germline V gene, CDR1 is MDHEN and CDR2 is SYDVKM. CDR3 amino acids: CASSLDPEGVREKLFF. CDR3 DNA: TGTGCCAGCAGTCTTGACCCCGAGGGGGTTCGTGAAAAACTGTTTTTT.

The chain carries TRBV24-1 and TRBJ1-1; D unclear. The length of the CDR3 is 10 residues. Germline lookup yields CDR1 KGHDR and CDR2 SFDVKD. Trimming cost V 12 bases and J 7 bases, with 11 bases left between them. In nucleotides, the CDR3 is TGTGCCGTGAAGGAGTTTGAAGCTTTCTTT. This sequence encodes CAVKEFEAFF.

The rearrangement joins TRBV27 to TRBJ2-4; possible D gene TRBD2, 6 bases. From germline, CDR1 is MNHEY and CDR2 SMNVEV (reference sequence). The CDR3 loop spans 16 amino acids. The ends were cut back, 5 bases at V and 0 bases at J, with 14 bases in the middle. CDR3 residues: CASSPSWGVAKNIQYF. The CDR3 bases are TGTGCCAGCAGTCCCTCTTGGGGGGTAGCCAAAAACATTCAGTACTTC.

The chain couples TRBV28 to TRBJ1-6; D not certain. Per germline, CDR1 MDHEN and CDR2 SYDVKM. Trimming pared 4 bases from V and 12 bases from J, leaving 10 bases between. CDR3 length: 12 residues. The DNA for the CDR3 is TGTGCCAGCAGTTATGCTGCGCAACCCCTCCACTTT. Translating it yields CASSYAAQPLHF.

The chain joins TRBV28 to TRBJ2-1, with D maybe TRBD2 (6 bases). The CDR3 covers 14 residues. The germline V gene has CDR1 MDHEN and CDR2 SYDVKM. V was trimmed by 7 bases and J by 12 bases, leaving 22 bases between them. This chain's CDR3 is CASTLLVGLGGQFF. CDR3 nucleotide sequence: TGTGCCAGCACCCTTTTGGTGGGTTTGGGGGGGCAGTTCTTC. Filled out from reference TRBV28 and TRBJ2-1, the complete variable domain reads DVKVTQSSRYLVKRTGEKVFLECVQDMDHENMFWYRQDPGLGLRLIYFSYDVKMKEKGDIPEGYSVSREKKERFSLILESASTNQTSMYLCASTLLVGLGGQFFGPGTRLTVL.

The V gene is TRBV2, the J gene TRBJ1-1; no definite D call. This CDR3 comprises 13 residues. Germline V gene sequence: CDR1 SNHLY, CDR2 FYNNEI. Trimming left V 5 bases short and J 3 bases short, with 10 bases between. CDR3 loop: CASSWFQDTEAFF. For the CDR3, the DNA is TGTGCCAGCAGTTGGTTCCAGGACACTGAAGCTTTCTTT. The whole variable domain, remainder taken from reference TRBV2 and TRBJ1-1, is EPEVTQTPSHQVTQMGQEVILRCVPISNHLYFYWYRQILGQKVEFLVSFYNNEISEKSEIFDDQFSVERPDGSNFTLKIRSTKLEDSAMYFCASSWFQDTEAFFGQGTRLTVV.

This chain uses TRBV28 with TRBJ2-5, with TRBD1 matching over 8 bases. V shed 3 bases, J shed 5 bases, and the junction held 2 bases outside the gene matches. The CDR3 length is 13 residues. Looked up from germline, CDR1 is MDHEN and CDR2 is SYDVKM. CDR3 in amino acids: CASSLGDRETQYF. In DNA, the CDR3 is TGTGCCAGCAGTTTGGGGGACAGGGAGACCCAGTACTTC.

The chain employs TRBV5-4 and TRBJ1-1; TRBD1 aligns across 8 bases. The V gene's germline CDR1 is SGHNT and CDR2 YYREEE (reference sequence). This CDR3 has 16 residues. Losses at the gene ends were 0 bases for V and 3 bases for J; bases not matched to a gene: 7. In DNA form, the CDR3 reads TGTGCCAGCAGCTTGGCCATGACAGGGGTTGACACTGAAGCTTTCTTT. Its protein product is CASSLAMTGVDTEAFF.

This CDR3 reads CASSRGQVSVPLHF. The CDR3 nucleotides are TGTGCCAGCAGCCGGGGACAGGTATCTGTACCCCTCCACTTT. V gene TRBV7-8 combines with J gene TRBJ1-6, with TRBD1 matching 8 bases. J gave up 12 bases and V 5 bases, and 9 bases lay outside the gene matches. Germline V gene lookup returns CDR1 SGHVS and CDR2 FQNEAQ. The CDR3 spans 14 residues.